By share, the clone carrying this T cell receptor beta chain ranks as medium-sized (0.01 to 0.1%). Amplification of TCR beta used genomic DNA extracted from peripheral blood. The data belong to a study of T cell repertoires in aging, cancer and after chemotherapy. The CDR3 length is 15 residues. Germline values: CDR1 LNHDA, CDR2 SQIVND (reference sequence). V lost 1 base, J lost 2 bases, and 10 bases lay in between. Multiplex touch-down PCR with TRB-A/B primers amplified rearranged V-D-J TRB sequences. One entry per CDR3 protein, called by TCRdb with MiXCR from the multiplex PCR reads. There are about 5,000 distinct CDR3 sequences in the sample; more than 25% occur only once, and 13% to 15% lies in the top ten.

Sequencing was done on a sample of blood. The chain uses TRBV19 and TRBJ2-3, with a weak D call TRBD2 (5 bases). This receptor was obtained from a human donor with a blood cancer. DNA for the CDR3: TGTGCCAGTAGTATAGGACCGGGGATCACAGATACGCAGTATTTT. Translating it yields CASSIGPGITDTQYF.